These 7 T cell receptor beta chains were all obtained from the same sample, sequenced in a study of control samples from healthy donors and cancer patients. The protocol was immunoSEQ multiplex PCR, while the TCRdb copy is restricted to in-frame clones and leaves out a portion. In the table there are roughly 93,000 clones, 85% to 90% of which are singletons. Material: PBMCs. All receptors derive from a woman in her forties or fifties with colorectal cancer.

The chain recombines TRBV14 with TRBJ2-3; 7 bases map to TRBD2. CDR3 length: 17 amino acids. Trimming at V came to 5 bases and at J to 2 bases, leaving 13 bases not matched to a gene. CDR1 and CDR2 from the germline V gene are SGHDN and FVKESK. In DNA form, the CDR3 reads TGTGCCAGCAGCTACCAACCCCGGGGGAGGGACACAGATACGCAGTATTTT. Encoded protein: CASSYQPRGRDTDTQYF.

The CDR3 DNA reads as TGTGCCAGCAGTTCATGGGGGCGCCGGTTCTTC. Translation gives CASSSWGRRFF. The chain combines TRBV28 with TRBJ2-1, with a weak D call TRBD1 (6 bases). V lost 4 bases to trimming and J lost 15 bases, with 13 bases between them. Germline assignment: CDR1 MDHEN and CDR2 SYDVKM. CDR3 length: 11 residues. The variable domain in full, completed from reference TRBV28 and TRBJ2-1, reads DVKVTQSSRYLVKRTGEKVFLECVQDMDHENMFWYRQDPGLGLRLIYFSYDVKMKEKGDIPEGYSVSREKKERFSLILESASTNQTSMYLCASSSWGRRFFGPGTRLTVL.

The V and J genes are TRBV15 and TRBJ2-5, with a weak D call TRBD2 (6 bases). The CDR3 runs to 15 residues. Germline V lookup: CDR1 LNHNV, CDR2 YYDKDF (reference sequence). With 1 base removed from V and 5 bases from J, the gap between germline ends came to 14 bases. CDR3 sequence: CATSRGQIGGETQYF. The CDR3 DNA reads TGTGCCACCAGCAGAGGGCAGATAGGAGGGGAGACCCAGTACTTC.

The genes are TRBV27 and TRBJ2-5, with D perhaps matching TRBD2 (5 bases). Germline-derived CDR1 and CDR2 are MNHEY and SMNVEV (reference sequence). Trimming left V 6 bases short and J 5 bases short, with 13 bases between. CDR3 length equals 13 residues. The CDR3: CASSPLGEETQYF. The CDR3, as DNA: TGTGCCAGCAGCCCACTCGGGGAGGAGACCCAGTACTTC.

As for this clone: Other DNA sequences in this sample translate to the same CDR3. This sequence joins TRBV15 and TRBJ1-2; no reliable D call. The ends were cut back, 5 bases at V and 2 bases at J, with 9 bases in the middle. The CDR3 is 13 residues long. Germline V gives CDR1 LNHNV, CDR2 YYDKDF (reference sequence). CDR3 residues: CATSLTGNYGYTF. The CDR3 DNA follows: TGTGCCACCAGCCTTACCGGCAACTATGGCTACACCTTC. Using reference TRBV15 and TRBJ1-2 for the parts outside the CDR3, the full variable domain is DAMVIQNPRYQVTQFGKPVTLSCSQTLNHNVMYWYQQKSSQAPKLLFHYYDKDFNNEADTPDNFQSRRPNTSFCFLDIRSPGLGDTAMYLCATSLTGNYGYTFGSGTRLTVV.

The chain combines TRBV5-6 with TRBJ1-1; unclear D gene. Between the trimmed V and J ends, which lost 1 base and 1 base, there was a span of 8 bases. Germline CDR1 SGHDT, CDR2 YYEEEE. The CDR3 spans 14 residues. The CDR3 here is CASSLLGRNTEAFF. The CDR3 DNA follows: TGTGCCAGCAGCTTGTTAGGGAGGAACACTGAAGCTTTCTTT.

This clone came up once. The chain joins TRBV5-5 to TRBJ1-5, with D unresolved. V shed 0 bases and J shed 2 bases, with 9 bases lying between them. Germline V gives CDR1 SGHKS, CDR2 YYEKEE (reference sequence). This CDR3 has 15 amino acids. This CDR3 reads CASSLVMQGNQPQHF. CDR3 nucleotide sequence: TGTGCCAGCAGCTTGGTCATGCAAGGCAATCAGCCCCAGCATTTT.